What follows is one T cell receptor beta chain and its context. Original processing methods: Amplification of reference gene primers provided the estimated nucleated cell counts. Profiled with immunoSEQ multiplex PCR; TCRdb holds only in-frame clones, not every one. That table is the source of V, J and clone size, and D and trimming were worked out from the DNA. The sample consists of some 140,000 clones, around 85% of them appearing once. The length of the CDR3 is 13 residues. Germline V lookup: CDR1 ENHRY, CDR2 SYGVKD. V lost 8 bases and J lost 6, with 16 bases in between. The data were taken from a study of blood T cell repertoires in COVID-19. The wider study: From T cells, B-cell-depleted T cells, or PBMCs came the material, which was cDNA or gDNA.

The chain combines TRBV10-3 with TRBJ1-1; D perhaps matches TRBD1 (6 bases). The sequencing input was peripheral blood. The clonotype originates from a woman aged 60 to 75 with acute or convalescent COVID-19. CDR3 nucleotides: TGTGCCATCGCAGGCGCAGGGGTGGCTGAAGCTTTCTTT. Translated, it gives CAIAGAGVAEAFF.